The source of this T cell receptor (beta chain) is a study of shared clonotypes between healthy human individuals. Study-wide context: Those who served as donors were a couple of women and three men between the ages of 18 and 49. General study results and limits: Researchers sampled blood only, noting tissue repertoires likely differ.

From CD4+ cells came CD45RA+ naive and CD45RA-negative memory subsets. Germline CDR1 is SGHAT and CDR2 is FQNNGV. The CDR3 has 18 residues. The V and J ends lost 3 bases and 0 bases respectively, with 15 bases between them. Using immunoSEQ multiplex PCR, the repertoire was profiled, and TCRdb retains in-frame clones only, with some absent. The sample includes 2 million to 3 million clones, 85% to 95% of them seen just once. In the case of this clone: What it binds is not known.

The V call is TRBV11-2, the J call TRBJ1-6; no clear D gene. The sequenced sample consisted of naive CD4+ T cells sorted from blood. Noted subset: CD45RA+ positively selected. The TCR comes from a man younger than 35 in good health. CDR3 loop: CASSFAFSGSSYNSPLHF. The CDR3 DNA reads TGTGCCAGCAGCTTCGCCTTTAGCGGCAGCTCCTATAATTCACCCCTCCACTTT.